This TCR beta chain is from a study of identical twins. The study, taken as a whole, reports: Beta out-of-frame sequences showed weaker excess sharing between twins. Fewer insertions were carried by abundant cord blood beta clonotypes, but none was seen in memory repertoires.

Notes on this clonotype: Its antigen is not identified.

The donors were all healthy and Caucasian. TCRdb called the 5' RACE reads again in MiXCR, with one record for every CDR3 protein. In the table there are more than 1.5 million distinct CDR3 sequences, about 32% of which are singletons. V shed 6 bases and J shed 4 bases, with 22 bases lying between them. The CDR3 length is 18 residues. CDR1 and CDR2 (germline): MNHNS, SASEGT. The source material was cord blood. This TCR was sampled from a newborn girl in good health. J is TRBJ2-6 and V is TRBV6-1; the D gene is possibly TRBD1 (5 bases). CDR3 loop: CASSLSQVSYGGANVLTF. Here the CDR3 DNA reads TGTGCCAGCAGCCTATCACAGGTCTCGTACGGCGGGGCCAACGTCCTGACTTTC.